Sequencing of this T cell receptor beta chain was carried out in a study of blood T cells in healthy people across ages. Germline CDR1 and CDR2: MNHNS and SASEGT. Trimming took 7 bases from V and 4 from J; bases not matched to a gene: 15. This CDR3 region has 18 residues. A sample-barcoded 5' primer and a J-beta primer mix were used in a second PCR of roughly 6 to 11 cycles. In TCRdb, the 5' RACE reads were re-called with MiXCR into one record per CDR3 protein. Of approximately 810,000 distinct CDR3 sequences listed, 25% to 30% are singletons. This clonotype was seen more than once but under ten times.

The sequence came from a woman older than 75 in good health. The chain joins TRBV6-1 to TRBJ1-4, with 10 bases identical to TRBD1. The sequenced sample was blood. The CDR3 here is CASKFLAGTGERNEKLFF. The CDR3 DNA reads TGTGCCAGCAAATTTCTTGCTGGGACAGGGGAGCGTAATGAAAAACTGTTTTTT.